The next 4 T cell receptor beta chains were all read from a single sample in a study of blood T cells in healthy people across ages. Through a sample-barcoded 5' primer and a J-beta primer mix, a second PCR was run for 7 to 11 cycles. MiXCR, run by TCRdb on the 5' RACE reads, gives a single entry per CDR3 protein. The sample comprises around 1.5 million distinct CDR3 sequences, approximately 63% of which are singletons, and 6.7% rests with the top ten. The specimen was blood. The receptors here all came from a man aged 18 to 29 in good health.

Written as DNA, the CDR3 is TGTGCCAGCAGTCTGAGCACCGGGACAAGGCCGGAGGACGGCTACACCTTC. Translation: CASSLSTGTRPEDGYTF. The chain joins TRBV6-6 to TRBJ1-2; perhaps TRBD1 as D (6 bases). The CDR3 extends over 17 amino acids. V lost 5 bases and J 8 bases, leaving 27 bases between the germline ends. CDR1 is MNHNY, CDR2 SVGAGI, per germline (reference sequence).

The V and J genes are TRBV7-2 and TRBJ2-2; the match to TRBD2 covers 13 bases. V lost 3 bases and J lost 4; bases outside the gene matches: 5. Germline V gives CDR1 SGHTA, CDR2 FQGNSA. The CDR3 spans 17 residues. CDR3 loop: CASSFGLAGDPTGELFF. In DNA form, the CDR3 reads TGTGCCAGCAGCTTTGGACTAGCGGGAGATCCCACCGGGGAGCTGTTTTTT.

The count of this clonotype is one. The CDR3 sequence: CSARVQNEKLFF. In nucleotides, the CDR3 is TGCAGTGCTAGAGTACAGAATGAAAAACTGTTTTTT. This rearrangement joins TRBV20-1 to TRBJ1-4; D not certain. The germline V gene has CDR1 DFQATT and CDR2 SNEGSKA (reference sequence). V was clipped by 1 base and J by 5 bases, with 5 bases between them. The CDR3 contains 12 residues.

This chain uses TRBV5-1 with TRBJ2-5, with D perhaps TRBD1 or TRBD2 (5 bases each). This CDR3 comprises 16 residues. Germline assignment: CDR1 SGHRS and CDR2 YFSETQ. V lost 1 base and J lost 4, with 17 bases in between. CDR3 sequence (DNA): TGCGCCAGCAGCTTGACCGGGCCACCCGGGGCAGAGACCCAGTACTTC. It codes for CASSLTGPPGAETQYF.